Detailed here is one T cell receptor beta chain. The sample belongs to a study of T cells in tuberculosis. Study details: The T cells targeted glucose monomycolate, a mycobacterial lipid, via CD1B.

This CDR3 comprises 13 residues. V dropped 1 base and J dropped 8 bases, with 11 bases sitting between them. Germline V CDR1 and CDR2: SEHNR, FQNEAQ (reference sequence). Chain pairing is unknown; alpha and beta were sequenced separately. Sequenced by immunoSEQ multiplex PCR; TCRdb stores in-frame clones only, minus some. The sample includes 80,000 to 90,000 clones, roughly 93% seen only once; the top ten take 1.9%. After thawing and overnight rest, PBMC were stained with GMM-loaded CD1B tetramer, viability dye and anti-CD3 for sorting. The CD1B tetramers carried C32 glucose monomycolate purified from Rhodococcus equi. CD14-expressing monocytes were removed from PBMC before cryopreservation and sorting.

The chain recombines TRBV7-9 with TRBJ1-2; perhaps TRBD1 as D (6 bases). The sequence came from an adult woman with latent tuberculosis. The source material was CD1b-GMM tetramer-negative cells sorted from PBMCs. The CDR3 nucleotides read TGTGCCAGCAGCTTAGATGTTGGGGGCGGCTACACCTTC. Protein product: CASSLDVGGGYTF.